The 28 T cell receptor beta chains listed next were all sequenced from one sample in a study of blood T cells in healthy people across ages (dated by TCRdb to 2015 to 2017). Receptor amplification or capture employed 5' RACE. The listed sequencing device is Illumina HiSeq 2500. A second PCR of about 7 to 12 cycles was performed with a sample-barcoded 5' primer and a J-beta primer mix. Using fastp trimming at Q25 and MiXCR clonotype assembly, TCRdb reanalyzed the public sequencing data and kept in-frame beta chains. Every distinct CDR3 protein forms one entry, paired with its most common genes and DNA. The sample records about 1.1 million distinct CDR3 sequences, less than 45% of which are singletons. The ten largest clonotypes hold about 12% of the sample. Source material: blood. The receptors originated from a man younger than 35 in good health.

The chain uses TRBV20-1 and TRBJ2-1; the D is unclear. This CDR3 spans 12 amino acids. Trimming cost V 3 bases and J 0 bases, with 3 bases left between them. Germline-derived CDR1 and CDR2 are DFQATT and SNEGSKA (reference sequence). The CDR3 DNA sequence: TGCAGTGCTAGTTTCTCCTACAATGAGCAGTTCTTC. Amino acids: CSASFSYNEQFF.

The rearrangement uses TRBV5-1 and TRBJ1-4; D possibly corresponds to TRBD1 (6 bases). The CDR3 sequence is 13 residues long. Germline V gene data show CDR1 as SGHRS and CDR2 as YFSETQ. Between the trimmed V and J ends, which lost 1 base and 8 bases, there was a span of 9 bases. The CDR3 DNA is TGCGCCAGCAGCTTGAGGGGGGAGGAAAAACTGTTTTTT. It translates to CASSLRGEEKLFF.

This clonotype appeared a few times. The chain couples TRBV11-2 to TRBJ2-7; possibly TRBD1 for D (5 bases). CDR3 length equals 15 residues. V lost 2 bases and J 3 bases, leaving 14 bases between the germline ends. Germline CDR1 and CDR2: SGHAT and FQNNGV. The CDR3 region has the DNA TGTGCCAGCAGCTTAAAGGCAGGGTCGGGCTACGAGCAGTACTTC. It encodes CASSLKAGSGYEQYF.

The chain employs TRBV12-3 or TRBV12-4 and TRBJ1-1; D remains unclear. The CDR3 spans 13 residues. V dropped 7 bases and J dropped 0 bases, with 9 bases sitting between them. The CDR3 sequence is CASTAELNTEAFF. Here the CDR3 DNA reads TGTGCCAGCACTGCCGAGTTGAACACTGAAGCTTTCTTT.

The CDR3 spells CASSYPGTGGPTEAFF. The CDR3 region has the DNA TGTGCCAGCAGTTACCCTGGGACAGGGGGCCCAACTGAAGCTTTCTTT. The chain uses TRBV6-6 and TRBJ1-1; 12 bases map to TRBD1. CDR3 size: 16 residues. After removal of 2 bases from V and 5 bases from J, the junction contained 6 bases not matched to a gene. CDR1 and CDR2 (germline): MNHNY, SVGAGI (reference sequence).

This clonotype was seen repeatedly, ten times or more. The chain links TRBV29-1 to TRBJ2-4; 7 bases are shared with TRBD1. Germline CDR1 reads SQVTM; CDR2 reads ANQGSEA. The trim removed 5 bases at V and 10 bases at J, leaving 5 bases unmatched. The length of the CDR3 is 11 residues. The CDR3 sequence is CSVIFRGIQYF. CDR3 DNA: TGCAGCGTTATCTTCAGGGGGATTCAGTACTTC.

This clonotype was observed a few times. The CDR3 DNA is TGTGCCAGCAGCTTAAACCCCTTGGGAGGCTACACCTTC. This encodes CASSLNPLGGYTF. The chain carries TRBV5-5 and TRBJ1-2, with D unclear. V was shortened by 2 bases and J by 8 bases, with 13 bases between the two germline ends. In germline, CDR1 is SGHKS, CDR2 YYEKEE (reference sequence). CDR3 length: 13 residues.

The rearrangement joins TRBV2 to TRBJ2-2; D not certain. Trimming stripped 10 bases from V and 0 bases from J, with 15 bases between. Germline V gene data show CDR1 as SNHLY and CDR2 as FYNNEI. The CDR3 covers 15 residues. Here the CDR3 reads CAITDLKTNTGELFF. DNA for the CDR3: TGTGCCATTACTGACCTTAAGACGAACACCGGGGAGCTGTTTTTT.

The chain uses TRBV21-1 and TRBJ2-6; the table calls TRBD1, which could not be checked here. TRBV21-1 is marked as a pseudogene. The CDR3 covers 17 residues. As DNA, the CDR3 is TGTGCCAGCAAGGGAATCCAGGGAGGCTCTGGGGCCAACGTCCTGACTTTC. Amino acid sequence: CASKGIQGGSGANVLTF.

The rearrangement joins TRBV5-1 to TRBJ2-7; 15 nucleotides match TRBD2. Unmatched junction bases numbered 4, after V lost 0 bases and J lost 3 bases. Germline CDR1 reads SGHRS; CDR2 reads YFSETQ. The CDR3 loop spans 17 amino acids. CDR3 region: CASSLDGTSGRIYEQYF. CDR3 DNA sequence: TGCGCCAGCAGCTTGGATGGGACTAGCGGGAGGATCTACGAGCAGTACTTC.

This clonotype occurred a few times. The CDR3 region is CATKGGANTGELFF. CDR3 nucleotide sequence: TGTGCCACCAAAGGCGGAGCGAACACCGGGGAGCTGTTTTTT. The chain recombines TRBV24-1 with TRBJ2-2; D is ambiguous. CDR1 is KGHDR and CDR2 is SFDVKD in the germline V gene. V lost 8 bases to trimming and J lost 0 bases, with 9 bases between them. The CDR3 loop spans 14 amino acids.

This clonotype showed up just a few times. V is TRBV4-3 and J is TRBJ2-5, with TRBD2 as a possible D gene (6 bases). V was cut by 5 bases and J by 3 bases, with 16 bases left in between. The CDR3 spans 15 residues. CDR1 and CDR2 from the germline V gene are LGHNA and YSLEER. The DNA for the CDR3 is TGCGCCAGCAGCGAAAGTGTATCGGGGGAAGAGACCCAGTACTTC. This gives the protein CASSESVSGEETQYF.

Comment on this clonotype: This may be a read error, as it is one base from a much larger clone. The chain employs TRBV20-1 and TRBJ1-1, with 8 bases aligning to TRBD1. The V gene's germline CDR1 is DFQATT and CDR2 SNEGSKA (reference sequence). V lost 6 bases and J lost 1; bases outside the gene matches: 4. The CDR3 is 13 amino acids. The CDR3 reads CSARRGPNTEAFF. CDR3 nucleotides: TGCAGTGCGCGCAGGGGGCCGAACACTGAAGCTTTCTTT.

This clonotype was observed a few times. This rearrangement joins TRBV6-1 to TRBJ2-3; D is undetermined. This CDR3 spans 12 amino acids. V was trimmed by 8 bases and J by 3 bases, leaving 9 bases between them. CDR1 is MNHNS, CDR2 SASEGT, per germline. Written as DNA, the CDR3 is TGTGCCAGCTTTGCCCGGACAGATACGCAGTATTTT. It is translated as CASFARTDTQYF.

The CDR3, as DNA: TGTGCCAGCACACACAGGGAATCAATCACTGAAGCTTTCTTT. Amino acid sequence: CASTHRESITEAFF. This chain links TRBV6-5 with TRBJ1-1, with D possibly TRBD1 on 6 matching bases. The CDR3 has 14 residues. Germline assignment: CDR1 MNHEY and CDR2 SVGAGI. Trimming took 7 bases from V and 4 from J, leaving 16 bases between them.

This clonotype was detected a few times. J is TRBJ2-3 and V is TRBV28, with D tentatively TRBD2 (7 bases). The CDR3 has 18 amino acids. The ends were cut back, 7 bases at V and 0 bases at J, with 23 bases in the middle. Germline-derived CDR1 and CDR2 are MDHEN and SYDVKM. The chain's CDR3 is CASITGGGGHPSTDTQYF. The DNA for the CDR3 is TGTGCCAGCATAACAGGTGGCGGGGGCCACCCAAGCACAGATACGCAGTATTTT.

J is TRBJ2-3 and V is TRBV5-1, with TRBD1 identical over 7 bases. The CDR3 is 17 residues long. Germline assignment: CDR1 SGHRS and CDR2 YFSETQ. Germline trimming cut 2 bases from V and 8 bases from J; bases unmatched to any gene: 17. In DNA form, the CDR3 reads TGCGCCAGCAGCTTCACGGTGGTACAGGGGAGTACGGTTACGCAGTATTTT. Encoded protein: CASSFTVVQGSTVTQYF.

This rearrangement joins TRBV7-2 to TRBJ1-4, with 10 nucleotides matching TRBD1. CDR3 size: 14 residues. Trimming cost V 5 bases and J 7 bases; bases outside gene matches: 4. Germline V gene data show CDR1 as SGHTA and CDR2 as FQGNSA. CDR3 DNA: TGTGCCAGCAGCCGGGACAGGGGAGCTGAAAAACTGTTTTTT. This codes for CASSRDRGAEKLFF.

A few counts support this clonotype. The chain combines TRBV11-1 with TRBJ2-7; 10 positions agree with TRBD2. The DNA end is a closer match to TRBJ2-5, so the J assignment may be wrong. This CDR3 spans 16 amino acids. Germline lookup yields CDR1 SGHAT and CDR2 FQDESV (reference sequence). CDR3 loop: CASSLVPSGGKETQYF. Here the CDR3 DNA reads TGTGCCAGCAGCTTAGTGCCTAGCGGGGGCAAGGAGACCCAGTACTTC.

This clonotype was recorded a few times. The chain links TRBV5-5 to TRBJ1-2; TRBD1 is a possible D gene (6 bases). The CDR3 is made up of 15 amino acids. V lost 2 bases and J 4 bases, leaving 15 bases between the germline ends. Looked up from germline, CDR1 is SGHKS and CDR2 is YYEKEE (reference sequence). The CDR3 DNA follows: TGTGCCAGCAGCTTTGGAGACAGGATTTTCTATGGCTACACCTTC. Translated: CASSFGDRIFYGYTF.

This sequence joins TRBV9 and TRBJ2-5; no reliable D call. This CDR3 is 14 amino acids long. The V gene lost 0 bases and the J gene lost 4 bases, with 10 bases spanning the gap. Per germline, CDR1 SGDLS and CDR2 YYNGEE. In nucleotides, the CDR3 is TGTGCCAGCAGCGTAGGGGTGGAGCTAGAGACCCAGTACTTC. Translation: CASSVGVELETQYF. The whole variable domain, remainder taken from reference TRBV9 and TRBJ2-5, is DSGVTQTPKHLITATGQRVTLRCSPRSGDLSVYWYQQSLDQGLQFLIQYYNGEERAKGNILERFSAQQFPDLHSELNLSSLELGDSALYFCASSVGVELETQYFGPGTRLLVL.

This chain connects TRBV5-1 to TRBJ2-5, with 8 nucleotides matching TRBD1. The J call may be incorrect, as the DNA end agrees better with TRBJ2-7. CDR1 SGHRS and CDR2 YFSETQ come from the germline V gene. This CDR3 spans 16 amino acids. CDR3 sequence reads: CASSVNAGGRIYEQYF. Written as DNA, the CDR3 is TGCGCCAGCAGCGTGAATGCAGGGGGCAGGATCTACGAGCAGTACTTC.

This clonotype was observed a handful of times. For the CDR3, the DNA is TGTGCCAGCAGTCCGGGATCTAGCGGGGTGTACCAAGAGACCCAGTACTTC. This encodes CASSPGSSGVYQETQYF. The J gene is TRBJ2-5, the V gene TRBV12-3 or TRBV12-4, with 9 bases matching TRBD2. Trimming cost V 5 bases and J 0 bases; bases outside gene matches: 10. The CDR3 has 17 amino acids.

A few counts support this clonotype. CDR3 coding DNA: TGTGCCATCAGTGAGTCCCAAGGGCTTTTAGCCAAAAACATTCAGTACTTC. It specifies CAISESQGLLAKNIQYF. The chain carries TRBV10-3 and TRBJ2-4; D unclear. The CDR3 extends over 17 amino acids. V dropped 0 bases and J dropped 0 bases, with 12 bases sitting between them. The germline CDR1 and CDR2 sequences are ENHRY and SYGVKD.

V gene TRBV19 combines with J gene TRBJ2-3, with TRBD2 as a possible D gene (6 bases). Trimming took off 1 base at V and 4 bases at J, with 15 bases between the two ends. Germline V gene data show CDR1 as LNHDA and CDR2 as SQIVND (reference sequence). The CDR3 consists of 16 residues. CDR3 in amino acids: CASSIGDSTVADTQYF. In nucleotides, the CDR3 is TGTGCCAGTAGTATAGGGGACTCTACAGTCGCAGATACGCAGTATTTT.

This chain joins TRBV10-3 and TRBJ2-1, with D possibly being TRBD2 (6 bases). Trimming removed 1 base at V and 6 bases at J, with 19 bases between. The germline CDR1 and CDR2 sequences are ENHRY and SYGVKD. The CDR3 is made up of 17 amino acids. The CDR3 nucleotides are TGTGCCATCAGTGAGTACGGGGACTCCGGTTCGAGCAATGAGCAGTTCTTC. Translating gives CAISEYGDSGSSNEQFF.

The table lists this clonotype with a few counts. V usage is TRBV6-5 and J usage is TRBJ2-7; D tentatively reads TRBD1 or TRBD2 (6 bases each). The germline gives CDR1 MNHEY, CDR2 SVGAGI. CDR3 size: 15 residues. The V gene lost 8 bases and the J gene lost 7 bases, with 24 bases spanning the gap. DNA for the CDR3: TGTGCCAGCTTTGATTGGGGGGCAAGATACAATGAGCAGTACTTC. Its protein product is CASFDWGARYNEQYF.

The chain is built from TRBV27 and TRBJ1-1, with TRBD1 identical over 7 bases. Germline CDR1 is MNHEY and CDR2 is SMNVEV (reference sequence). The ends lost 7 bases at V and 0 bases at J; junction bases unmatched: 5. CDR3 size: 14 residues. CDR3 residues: CASTAGQMNTEAFF. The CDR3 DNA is TGTGCCAGCACTGCGGGACAGATGAACACTGAAGCTTTCTTT.